This T cell receptor (beta chain) was captured in a study of T cell changes during pregnancy in multiple sclerosis. Germline V gene data show CDR1 as MNHEY and CDR2 as SVGAGI. The CDR3 runs 15 residues. The V end lost 5 bases, the J end lost 4 bases, and 17 bases lay between the germline ends. Using immunoSEQ multiplex PCR, the repertoire was profiled, and TCRdb retains in-frame clones only, with some absent. The sample holds about 52,000 clones, over 80% seen once. The source is a female donor with multiple sclerosis, enrolled in a pregnancy study. The rearrangement joins TRBV6-5 to TRBJ1-2; D gene uncertain. This specimen was CD4+ T cells from peripheral blood mononuclear cells, taken in the third trimester of pregnancy. CDR3 residues: CASSPLSDTSYGYTF. DNA for the CDR3: TGTGCCAGCAGTCCCCTTAGCGACACCAGCTATGGCTACACCTTC.